These 19 T cell receptor beta chains were sequenced from one sample in a study of blood T cell repertoires in COVID-19 (dated by TCRdb to the early 2020s). Libraries came from the immunoSEQ multiplex PCR assay. The source is immuneACCESS, and TCRdb retained only in-frame sequences with V and J called. Part of the clones is not carried over; for the studies checked, unresolved V genes explain less than half of this, and the remainder is unexplained. The sample table shows about 500,000 clones, and approximately 91% are seen once. Of the sample, less than 9% falls within the top ten clones. Sample: peripheral blood. The receptor set was obtained from a woman aged 45-65 years with COVID-19, enrolled during active disease.

This chain links TRBV10-2 with TRBJ2-5, with 7 nucleotides matching TRBD1. Trimming at V came to 10 bases and at J to 3 bases, leaving 8 bases not matched to a gene. The CDR3 is 13 residues long. From germline, CDR1 is WSHSY and CDR2 SAAADI. DNA for the CDR3: TGCGCCACGACCGGGACAGTCGAAGAGACCCAGTACTTC. Translating it yields CATTGTVEETQYF.

The chain recombines TRBV5-1 with TRBJ2-7; 11 positions match TRBD1. The CDR3 covers 14 residues. The germline gives CDR1 SGHRS, CDR2 YFSETQ. Losses at the gene ends were 6 bases for V and 5 bases for J; bases not matched to a gene: 7. DNA of the CDR3: TGCGCCAGCAATCTGGACAGGGGGCGCAACGAGCAGTACTTC. The encoded protein is CASNLDRGRNEQYF.

V and J are TRBV19 and TRBJ1-2; 7 nucleotides match TRBD1. The length of the CDR3 is 14 residues. CDR1 and CDR2 from the germline V gene are LNHDA and SQIVND (reference sequence). The ends lost 4 bases at V and 4 bases at J; junction bases unmatched: 6. The CDR3: CASSRQGARYGYTF. CDR3 sequence (DNA): TGTGCCAGTAGTAGACAGGGTGCCCGCTATGGCTACACCTTC.

The chain employs TRBV5-1 and TRBJ1-4; 10 positions match TRBD1. Germline CDR1 SGHRS, CDR2 YFSETQ. The junction had 7 bases not matched to a gene; V was cut back by 4 bases and J by 4 bases. This CDR3 region has 16 residues. The CDR3 spells CASSVGTGVNNEKLFF. The CDR3 region has the DNA TGCGCCAGCAGCGTGGGGACAGGGGTGAATAATGAAAAACTGTTTTTT.

The chain uses TRBV27 and TRBJ2-2; 10 bases align to TRBD1. Germline CDR1 MNHEY, CDR2 SMNVEV (reference sequence). V lost 5 bases, J lost 5 bases, and 5 bases stayed unmatched. This CDR3 has 15 amino acids. CDR3: CASSAGTGETGELFF. CDR3 coding DNA: TGTGCCAGCAGTGCAGGGACAGGGGAGACCGGGGAGCTGTTTTTT.

The rearrangement uses TRBV7-2 and TRBJ1-1, with D unresolved. Germline lookup yields CDR1 SGHTA and CDR2 FQGNSA. CDR3 length: 14 amino acids. Trimming took off 5 bases at V and 1 base at J, with 11 bases between the two ends. The DNA of the CDR3 is TGTGCCAGCAGCCCGGGCCGGGGGAACACTGAAGCTTTCTTT. It specifies CASSPGRGNTEAFF.

This clone was picked up one time. The rearrangement uses TRBV5-1 and TRBJ2-3; 8 bases line up with TRBD2. Germline CDR1 SGHRS, CDR2 YFSETQ. Trimming at V came to 1 base and at J to 3 bases, leaving 7 bases not matched to a gene. This CDR3 is 16 amino acids long. Here the CDR3 reads CASSLISGGSTDTQYF. CDR3 coding DNA: TGCGCCAGCAGCTTGATTTCGGGGGGGTCTACAGATACGCAGTATTTT.

The chain couples TRBV9 to TRBJ2-7; the D gene is possibly TRBD2 (5 bases). The germline V and J ends were trimmed by 4 bases and 5 bases, with 16 bases remaining between them. The CDR3 runs 14 residues. CDR1 and CDR2 from the germline V gene are SGDLS and YYNGEE. The CDR3 spells CASSPSGYSDEQYF. Written as DNA, the CDR3 is TGTGCCAGCAGCCCCTCGGGGTATTCGGACGAGCAGTACTTC.

About this clone itself: Mismatch with germline at one junction end may stem from a read error. The chain uses TRBV29-1 and TRBJ2-1; 15 bases agree with TRBD2. Germline V gene sequence: CDR1 SQVTM, CDR2 ANQGSEA. CDR3 length equals 14 residues. CDR3 DNA: TGCAGCCTTGAGGGACTAGCGGGGGGAAATGAGCAGTTCTTC. Translated: CSLEGLAGGNEQFF.

V and J are TRBV6-5 and TRBJ1-1; 10 bases align to TRBD1. Germline V gene lookup returns CDR1 MNHEY and CDR2 SVGAGI. Losses at the gene ends were 8 bases for V and 4 bases for J; bases not matched to a gene: 7. The CDR3 is 14 residues long. This CDR3 is CASQPGQGSTEAFF. The CDR3 nucleotides are TGTGCCAGCCAACCGGGACAGGGGAGCACTGAAGCTTTCTTT.

The chain joins TRBV7-2 to TRBJ1-5, with TRBD1 matching 12 bases. The CDR3 spans 18 residues. Unmatched junction bases numbered 16, after V lost 7 bases and J lost 6 bases. The V gene's germline CDR1 is SGHTA and CDR2 FQGNSA. CDR3 amino acids: CASTRIPPGTGGPQPQHF. The DNA of the CDR3 is TGTGCCAGCACCCGTATCCCACCCGGGACAGGGGGCCCTCAGCCCCAGCATTTT.

This clone appeared once. Within the sample, other DNA sequences also encode this same CDR3. V is TRBV12-3 or TRBV12-4 and J is TRBJ2-7, with a possible D match to TRBD1 (5 bases). This CDR3 is 12 amino acids long. V was pared by 6 bases and J by 6 bases, with 12 bases between. The CDR3 DNA reads as TGTGCCAGCAGCTTGGGGCGCGGCGAGCAGTACTTC. Its translation: CASSLGRGEQYF.

The chain joins TRBV4-1 to TRBJ2-7, with TRBD1 matching 7 bases. CDR1 MGHRA and CDR2 YSYEKL come from the germline V gene. The CDR3 spans 15 residues. Germline trimming cut 3 bases from V and 1 base from J; bases unmatched to any gene: 6. The CDR3 DNA is TGCGCCAGCAGCCAGACATACAGGGGATCCTACGAGCAGTACTTC. It yields the protein CASSQTYRGSYEQYF.

This chain joins TRBV4-1 and TRBJ1-1; D unresolved. Germline CDR1 MGHRA, CDR2 YSYEKL. The V end was cut by 7 bases, the J end by 0 bases, with 15 bases between. The CDR3 spans 15 residues. The chain's CDR3 is CASNHGSGVNTEAFF. CDR3 DNA sequence: TGCGCCAGCAACCACGGAAGCGGGGTGAACACTGAAGCTTTCTTT.

This sequence joins TRBV27 and TRBJ1-5, with D perhaps matching TRBD1 (6 bases). The CDR3 extends over 15 amino acids. CDR1 and CDR2 from the germline V gene are MNHEY and SMNVEV (reference sequence). V dropped 6 bases and J dropped 2 bases, with 14 bases sitting between them. CDR3 protein: CASRIGGAGNQPQHF. The DNA of the CDR3 is TGTGCCAGCAGAATAGGGGGGGCCGGCAATCAGCCCCAGCATTTT.

Points on this clone: The CDR3 does not close with the conserved phenylalanine or tryptophan, likely indicating a read error. Because the CDR3's place on the DNA is in doubt, the DNA is left out and the CDR3 is given as listed by TCRdb. This chain uses TRBV2 with TRBJ1-2; the table's D call of TRBD1 was not tested on the DNA. Germline CDR1 reads SNHLY; CDR2 reads FYNNEI. The CDR3 has 8 amino acids, counting both end residues. The CDR3 region is CASRDSFP.

V gene TRBV24-1 combines with J gene TRBJ1-2, with 8 bases identical to TRBD1. V was clipped by 3 bases and J by 5 bases; unmatched bases: 7. The CDR3 runs 15 residues. Germline CDR1 reads KGHDR; CDR2 reads SFDVKD. The CDR3 DNA reads as TGTGCCACCAGTGATCGAAGGGGACAGGAATATGGCTACACCTTC. It is translated as CATSDRRGQEYGYTF.

The chain combines TRBV15 with TRBJ2-7, with a tentative D call TRBD1 (6 bases). The CDR3 runs to 15 residues. Trimming pared 6 bases from V and 1 base from J, leaving 16 bases between. CDR1 is LNHNV, CDR2 YYDKDF, per germline (reference sequence). The DNA for the CDR3 is TGTGCCACCAGTGTAGGGAAGGACAGTTCCTACGAGCAGTACTTC. Translation: CATSVGKDSSYEQYF.

The chain combines TRBV7-9 with TRBJ1-4; 10 bases map to TRBD1. V shed 7 bases and J 8 bases; nucleotides not matched to a gene: 13. Per germline, CDR1 SEHNR and CDR2 FQNEAQ (reference sequence). The CDR3 consists of 16 residues. CDR3 in DNA: TGTGCCAGCAACTCACGGAGGGGGACAGGGGACGAAAAACTGTTTTTT. It translates to CASNSRRGTGDEKLFF.